This record looks at one TCR beta chain sequence and its context. Its antigen remains undetermined. Base-call qualities are not available, and no considerably larger clone is one nucleotide away. Each sample was amplified as two independent genomic DNA replicates: about 0.54 ug for blood and about 1.4 ug for tumor or normal breast. Following the manufacturer's instructions, the ImmunoSeq Intro kit was used to carry out TCRB sequencing on genomic DNA. The multiplex PCR ran for around 33 cycles using proprietary primers and spike-in control sequences for absolute quantification. Single-end 150-bp reads were used to sequence an 87-bp fragment spanning the CDR3 and the flanking V and J genes. Seven samples, each with two replicates, were multiplexed per lane of an Illumina MiSeq using version 3.0 chemistry. The study's own analysis went as follows. The vendor's proprietary pipeline handled the raw data processing, merging both replicates into a single result for each sample. A clonotype was defined as productive rearrangements that share the same V-gene family, CDR3 amino acid sequence and J-gene segment. To compute clonality, the normalized Shannon entropy (Pielou evenness) of TCRB abundances was subtracted from 1. T cell density was estimated as total templates divided by the number of input cells, with the number of input cells inferred from the DNA input amount. Total repertoire diversity and clonality were estimated with Recon using default parameters. A clonotype was considered tumor-enriched if its abundance in tumor exceeded 0.1% and was at least 32-fold higher than its abundance in normal breast. TCRdb carries this immuneACCESS record with in-frame sequences only. Its versions omit some clonotypes, under half of them owing to an unresolved V gene in the studies checked, with the rest unexplained. That table is the source of V, J and clone size, and D and trimming were worked out from the DNA. This sample comprises 65,000 to 75,000 clones, 80% of them detected only once. The ten largest make up around 4.7% of the sample.

The source of the sample is a study of early stage breast cancer tumors (TCRdb year 2017). Context from the whole study: Of the approximately 15 invasive breast tumors, eleven to twelve were found to be estrogen receptor-positive, progesterone receptor-positive and HER2-negative. On average, each sample got about 9-fold read coverage. About 70% of the 12 ER+/PR+/HER2- tumors were invasive ductal carcinomas, while the other four were invasive lobular carcinomas. A total of roughly 2.5 million templates, representing under 1.1 million unique clonotypes, were detected across all samples.

Broader findings and caveats from the paper: Chain pairing and functional markers such as CD4, CD8 and FOXP3 were not captured by bulk genomic DNA sequencing of unsorted cells. The small cohort size prevented analysis by tumor subtype. Greater similarity was observed between blood and normal breast repertoires than between blood and tumor repertoires, and tumor was distinguished from normal in about 85% of the 16 patients when each tissue was compared with blood. Tumors showed roughly 2.7-fold higher T cell density and higher clonality than adjacent normal breast tissue. Enriched TCRB sequences shared across patients were found to be mostly commonly generated sequences that were unlikely to play an important role in the tumor microenvironment.

Taken from the germline V gene, the CDR1 and CDR2 loops are MRHNA and SNTAGT. The CDR3 sequence holds 11 residues, the cysteine and phenylalanine included. Only the CDR3 DNA stays, 33 bases, in frame from base 1. The junction carries 4 bases between V and J, which are trimmed by 7 bases and 0 bases respectively. The study profiled bulk TCR beta-chain repertoires in matched peripheral blood, tumor and adjacent normal breast tissue taken from some 17 patients with early-stage breast cancer. Before surgery, roughly 4.5-11 mL of whole blood was collected in EDTA tubes and processed within 2 hours. Ficoll-Paque centrifugation in SepMate-50 tubes was used to isolate peripheral blood mononuclear cells. PBMCs were cryopreserved in aliquots of roughly 1.9 to 4.5 million cells in about 90% FBS with approximately 10% DMSO and kept in liquid nitrogen. The Qiagen AllPrep DNA/RNA Mini kit was used for genomic DNA extraction.

Here the chain combines TRBV6-4 and TRBJ2-7; the D gene remains uncertain. Sequences were obtained from blood. The origin of this receptor is a person aged 40-50 years with breast cancer. For the CDR3, the sequence is CASIRSYEQYF. Here is the DNA: TGTGCCAGCATCCGCTCCTACGAGCAGTACTTC.